A single sample gave rise to the 19 T cell receptor beta chains below, sequenced in a study of CXCR3-negative and CXCR3-positive naive CD8 T cells. Regarding the study as a whole: CXCR3-positive naive cells carried more hydrophobic TRB CDR3s than CXCR3-negative naive cells did.

No cognate antigen is known for these TCRs. The TRB cDNA libraries were prepared by 5' RACE with UMI labels. TCRdb reprocessed the 5' RACE reads, with one entry per CDR3 protein and no DNA. The sample data list more than 80,000 distinct CDR3 sequences. The sequenced material came from naive CXCR3+ CD8+ T cells from blood. Subset denoted: CD45RO-CCR7+CD27+CD95- naive CD8+ T cells expressing CXCR3 (TNR3+). These receptor sequences come from a human donor in good health. Some clones in this sample may be carry-over from other donors' samples.

This chain uses TRBV5-6 with TRBJ2-2; TCRdb outputs TRBD2, but without DNA this stays unchecked. The CDR3 has 15 amino acids. Germline CDR1 is SGHDT and CDR2 is YYEEEE. CDR3 in amino acids: CASSLTSGMTGELFF.

The V gene is TRBV14, the J gene TRBJ2-3; the TCRdb call, TRBD1, lacks DNA for checking. CDR1 is SGHDN, CDR2 FVKESK, per germline. The CDR3 totals 14 residues. The CDR3 loop reads CASSHLTVTDTQYF.

This chain joins TRBV7-9 and TRBJ2-7; TCRdb's assignment of TRBD1 cannot be checked, as there is no DNA. Germline V gene sequence: CDR1 SEHNR, CDR2 FQNEAQ (reference sequence). The CDR3 has 14 residues. CDR3 protein: CASSLTGETYEQYF.

The chain joins TRBV7-9 to TRBJ2-7. Germline V CDR1 and CDR2: SEHNR, FQNEAQ (reference sequence). This CDR3 has 12 residues. CDR3 in amino acids: CASSAVAYEQYF.

The rearrangement joins TRBV7-3 to TRBJ2-1; with no DNA, the TCRdb D assignment of TRBD1 cannot be verified. Germline-derived CDR1 and CDR2 are SGHTA and FQGTGA. The CDR3 sequence is 15 residues long. The CDR3 here is CASSLMDSPRDEQFF.

This chain connects TRBV11-2 to TRBJ2-7; TCRdb reports TRBD1, a call that lacks DNA to check it against. Germline V gives CDR1 SGHAT, CDR2 FQNNGV. There are 15 residues in the CDR3. The CDR3 region is CASCQETGGSYEQYF.

The chain recombines TRBV7-9 with TRBJ1-2; with no DNA, the TCRdb D assignment of TRBD1 cannot be verified. There are 16 residues in the CDR3. Germline values: CDR1 SEHNR, CDR2 FQNEAQ (reference sequence). The CDR3 protein is CASSPSPGQGNYGYTF.

This chain links TRBV5-8 with TRBJ2-3; TCRdb's assignment of TRBD1 cannot be checked, as there is no DNA. The CDR3 runs to 15 residues. The germline gives CDR1 SGHTS, CDR2 YDEGEE. CDR3 sequence: CASSFGQGATDTQYF.

The chain carries TRBV21-1 and TRBJ2-1. TRBV21-1 is annotated as a pseudogene. CDR3 length: 18 amino acids. CDR3 residues: CASSNLGSEGITYNEQFF.

The CDR3 is CASSLLAGNYEQYF. V and J are TRBV28 and TRBJ2-7; checking the TCRdb D call of TRBD2 is not possible without DNA. The CDR3 is 14 residues long. From germline, CDR1 is MDHEN and CDR2 SYDVKM.

The chain combines TRBV11-1 with TRBJ1-3; there is no DNA to check the TCRdb D call of TRBD1. Germline assignment: CDR1 SGHAT and CDR2 FQDESV (reference sequence). The CDR3 sequence is 15 residues long. The chain's CDR3 is CASSLDILSGNTIYF. The variable domain in full, with the rest retrieved from reference TRBV11-1 and TRBJ1-3, is EAEVAQSPRYKITEKSQAVAFWCDPISGHATLYWYRQILGQGPELLVQFQDESVVDDSQLPKDRFSAERLKGVDSTLKIQPAELGDSAMYLCASSLDILSGNTIYFGEGSWLTVV.

The CDR3: CSVGSVNTGELFF. The V call is TRBV29-1, the J call TRBJ2-2. Germline V gives CDR1 SQVTM, CDR2 ANQGSEA. The CDR3 sequence is 13 residues long.

The chain has TRBV29-1 and TRBJ2-3; there is no DNA to check the TCRdb D call of TRBD2. Germline CDR1 and CDR2: SQVTM and ANQGSEA. CDR3 length: 16 residues. The CDR3 region is CSVERASGDDTDTQYF.

The chain recombines TRBV14 with TRBJ2-2; checking the TCRdb D call of TRBD1 is not possible without DNA. The CDR3 sequence is 16 residues long. From germline, CDR1 is SGHDN and CDR2 FVKESK. This CDR3 is CASSQEDRGLVGELFF.

The chain's CDR3 is CSVDAGIQQETQYF. V usage is TRBV29-1 and J usage is TRBJ2-5. Germline V gene lookup returns CDR1 SQVTM and CDR2 ANQGSEA. There are 14 residues in the CDR3. The whole variable domain, remainder taken from reference TRBV29-1 and TRBJ2-5, is SAVISQKPSRDICQRGTSLTIQCQVDSQVTMMFWYRQQPGQSLTLIATANQGSEATYESGFVIDKFPISRPNLTFSTLTVSNMSPEDSSIYLCSVDAGIQQETQYFGPGTRLLVL.

The genes are TRBV28 and TRBJ2-1; the D call of TRBD1 rests on TCRdb alone, since no DNA is present to check it. The CDR3 has 14 residues. Germline V gene data show CDR1 as MDHEN and CDR2 as SYDVKM. The CDR3 region is CASGHRDSYNEQFF.

CDR3 in amino acids: CASSLGIGTQYF. This chain connects TRBV7-2 to TRBJ2-5. The CDR3 spans 12 residues. CDR1 and CDR2 (germline): SGHTA, FQGNSA.

The gene calls are TRBV7-9 and TRBJ2-7; no DNA is available, so the TRBD1 call from TCRdb remains unchecked. In germline, CDR1 is SEHNR, CDR2 FQNEAQ (reference sequence). CDR3 length: 13 residues. The CDR3 is CASSRDRLSEQYF.

The chain employs TRBV19 and TRBJ1-5; TCRdb's D call, TRBD1, is unchecked because there is no DNA. CDR3 size: 17 residues. CDR1 and CDR2 from the germline V gene are LNHDA and SQIVND (reference sequence). CDR3 in amino acids: CASSISIWTGGHQPQHF.